Below, 20 T cell receptor beta chains from the same sample are listed, as sequenced in a study of graft-versus-host responses after intestinal transplantation. Method: immunoSEQ multiplex PCR; TCRdb's copy keeps in-frame clones and lacks some. The repertoire holds roughly 19,000 clones, approximately 95% seen once, with 0.65% to 1% in the top ten. This specimen consisted of PBMCs, obtained 23 days after intestinal transplant. The receptor source for this set is a human patient who received an intestinal transplant, so some T cells may come from the graft donor.

The V gene is TRBV30, the J gene TRBJ1-1; D is unclear. The germline V gene encodes CDR1 GTSNPN and CDR2 SVGIG (reference sequence). This CDR3 is 14 amino acids long. Trimming cost V 4 bases and J 5 bases, with 17 bases left between them. This chain's CDR3 is CAWKPYRGRTEAFF. In nucleotides, the CDR3 is TGTGCCTGGAAACCCTACCGAGGACGAACTGAAGCTTTCTTT.

V is TRBV28 and J is TRBJ2-5, with a weak D call TRBD1 (5 bases). Deletions cut 5 bases from V and 2 bases from J, with 15 bases between. CDR3 size: 15 residues. CDR1 and CDR2 from the germline V gene are MDHEN and SYDVKM. The CDR3 here is CASSPLGRPQETQYF. The CDR3 nucleotides are TGTGCCAGCAGTCCACTGGGGCGGCCGCAAGAGACCCAGTACTTC.

The genes are TRBV25-1 and TRBJ2-2; maybe TRBD1 (6 bases). The CDR3 sequence is 13 residues long. Germline values: CDR1 MGHDK, CDR2 SYGVNS. V lost 7 bases, J lost 7 bases, and 13 bases lay in between. This CDR3 is CASTNTGNGELFF. In nucleotides, the CDR3 is TGTGCCAGCACCAACACAGGGAACGGGGAGCTGTTTTTT.

The gene calls are TRBV7-7 and TRBJ2-5, with TRBD2 identical over 7 bases. The germline V gene encodes CDR1 SSHAT and CDR2 FNYEAQ (reference sequence). This CDR3 comprises 14 residues. After removal of 3 bases from V and 4 bases from J, the junction contained 5 bases not matched to a gene. In DNA, the CDR3 is TGTGCCAGCAGCTTGCGGGAGTTGGGAGAGACCCAGTACTTC. Translating gives CASSLRELGETQYF.

The chain employs TRBV10-3 and TRBJ2-7, with 12 bases that match TRBD2. The CDR3 totals 14 residues. V was clipped by 5 bases and J by 7 bases; unmatched bases: 6. Germline CDR1 is ENHRY and CDR2 is SYGVKD. CDR3 DNA: TGTGCCATCAGTACTAGCGGGAGGTTGGGGGAGCAGTACTTC. It yields the protein CAISTSGRLGEQYF.

V and J are TRBV30 and TRBJ1-1; TRBD1 matches 12 bases. The trim removed 0 bases at V and 3 bases at J, leaving 8 bases unmatched. The CDR3 runs 17 residues. Germline CDR1 and CDR2: GTSNPN and SVGIG (reference sequence). The CDR3 region is CAWSVGTGGAKDTEAFF. As DNA, the CDR3 is TGTGCCTGGAGTGTAGGGACAGGGGGCGCTAAGGACACTGAAGCTTTCTTT.

The chain has TRBV4-1 and TRBJ1-1, with a possible D match to TRBD1 (6 bases). This CDR3 spans 18 amino acids. Germline-derived CDR1 and CDR2 are MGHRA and YSYEKL. Trimming removed 0 bases at V and 0 bases at J, with 17 bases between. As DNA, the CDR3 is TGCGCCAGCAGCCAAGAAGGGGGAGCGGGGAAGATGAACACTGAAGCTTTCTTT. The encoded protein is CASSQEGGAGKMNTEAFF.

The chain carries TRBV7-9 and TRBJ1-1, with D unresolved. CDR1 and CDR2 (germline): SEHNR, FQNEAQ (reference sequence). The CDR3 runs 15 residues. V was trimmed by 1 base and J by 5 bases, leaving 14 bases between them. CDR3 sequence (DNA): TGTGCCAGCAGCTTAGGTAAAGGGCTCAATACTGAAGCTTTCTTT. Translating it yields CASSLGKGLNTEAFF.

In its sample, this clone was seen a few times. The chain links TRBV10-3 to TRBJ2-7, with TRBD2 matching over 7 bases. V dropped 10 bases and J dropped 5; count of bases not matched to a gene: 11. Germline V gene data show CDR1 as ENHRY and CDR2 as SYGVKD. This CDR3 is 13 amino acids long. The CDR3 loop reads CATGSGGIDEQYF. CDR3 nucleotide sequence: TGTGCCACCGGGTCGGGAGGTATCGACGAGCAGTACTTC.

This clone occurred once. The V and J genes are TRBV6-1 and TRBJ2-3; D not resolved. The CDR3 loop spans 14 amino acids. Trimming took off 11 bases at V and 0 bases at J, with 15 bases between the two ends. Germline V gene lookup returns CDR1 MNHNS and CDR2 SASEGT. The CDR3 DNA reads as TGTGCCGCCCCCCTGGGCCCTAGCACAGATACGCAGTATTTT. Translating it yields CAAPLGPSTDTQYF.

The chain employs TRBV4-2 and TRBJ2-7, with 8 bases aligning to TRBD2. This CDR3 has 17 residues. CDR1 is LGHNA, CDR2 YNFKEQ, per germline. The J segment lost 4 bases and the V segment lost 0 bases, leaving 11 bases of the junction unmatched. The CDR3 protein is CASSQDRAGVEGYEQYF. The CDR3 nucleotides read TGTGCCAGCAGCCAAGATCGAGCGGGAGTGGAGGGATACGAGCAGTACTTC.

CDR3 in DNA: TGCGCCAGCAGCCTCTTGACAGGGACCGGGGAGACCCAGTACTTC. It is translated as CASSLLTGTGETQYF. The V call is TRBV5-1, the J call TRBJ2-5, with TRBD1 identical over 7 bases. This CDR3 region has 15 residues. Germline V CDR1 and CDR2: SGHRS, YFSETQ. V shed 4 bases, J shed 5 bases, and the junction held 11 bases outside the gene matches.

This chain links TRBV2 with TRBJ1-4; TRBD1 aligns across 8 bases. The V gene end was trimmed by 4 bases and the J gene end by 7 bases; junction bases not matched to a gene: 2. CDR3 length: 13 residues. Germline values: CDR1 SNHLY, CDR2 FYNNEI. CDR3 DNA sequence: TGTGCCAGCAGTGCGGACAGGGTTGAAAAACTGTTTTTT. The encoded protein is CASSADRVEKLFF.

The CDR3 loop is CASSVDGAGDIQYF. The DNA for the CDR3 is TGTGCCAGCAGCGTAGATGGGGCCGGTGACATTCAGTACTTC. The V and J genes are TRBV9 and TRBJ2-4; a weak D match, TRBD1 (5 bases). The CDR3 is 14 residues long. Trimming removed 0 bases from V and 8 bases from J, with 12 bases in between. Germline values: CDR1 SGDLS, CDR2 YYNGEE.

This clone was recorded once. The chain uses TRBV6-5 and TRBJ1-2, with D maybe TRBD1 (5 bases). From germline, CDR1 is MNHEY and CDR2 SVGAGI. The CDR3 extends over 13 amino acids. V lost 2 bases and J 7 bases, leaving 11 bases between the germline ends. The CDR3 DNA follows: TGTGCCAGCAGTTACAACGGGGGGAGTGGCTACACCTTC. The encoded protein is CASSYNGGSGYTF.

The CDR3: CASSLSHVFF. The CDR3, as DNA: TGTGCCAGCAGCTTATCGCATGTTTTCTTC. The gene calls are TRBV7-9 and TRBJ2-1; D gene unclear. V shed 2 bases and J shed 16 bases, with 9 bases lying between them. The V gene's germline CDR1 is SEHNR and CDR2 FQNEAQ (reference sequence). This CDR3 spans 10 amino acids. Together with reference TRBV7-9 and TRBJ2-1, the CDR3 gives the full variable domain: DTGVSQNPRHKITKRGQNVTFRCDPISEHNRLYWYRQTLGQGPEFLTYFQNEAQLEKSRLLSDRFSAERPKGSFSTLEIQRTEQGDSAMYLCASSLSHVFFGPGTRLTVL.

This clone was seen a few times. The chain carries TRBV6-1 and TRBJ2-7, with D possibly being TRBD1 (5 bases). CDR1 and CDR2 (germline): MNHNS, SASEGT. This CDR3 contains 13 residues. Trimming removed 3 bases from V and 2 bases from J, with 8 bases in between. The CDR3 DNA follows: TGTGCCAGCAGTGAGACAGCAGCCTACGAGCAGTACTTC. Amino acids: CASSETAAYEQYF.

The CDR3 loop reads CASSPLGTRGPDTQYF. The CDR3, as DNA: TGTGCCAGCAGTCCCCTAGGGACTAGAGGGCCAGATACGCAGTATTTT. The chain links TRBV27 to TRBJ2-3; 8 bases fit TRBD2. This CDR3 is 16 amino acids long. With 5 bases clipped from V and 4 bases from J, the junction kept 11 bases outside the gene matches. Germline values: CDR1 MNHEY, CDR2 SMNVEV (reference sequence).

The genes are TRBV9 and TRBJ2-1; 7 positions agree with TRBD2. The CDR3 consists of 12 residues. CDR1 and CDR2 (germline): SGDLS, YYNGEE. In nucleotides, the CDR3 is TGTTCTAGCGGAGGGCCTTACAATGAGCAGTTCTTC. It translates to CSSGGPYNEQFF.

The V call is TRBV28, the J call TRBJ1-2; D unclear. With 2 bases removed from V and 4 bases from J, the gap between germline ends came to 17 bases. CDR3 length: 16 residues. Germline-derived CDR1 and CDR2 are MDHEN and SYDVKM. CDR3 bases: TGTGCCAGCAGTTTAAGGATAGAATTCGGGATCTATGGCTACACCTTC. Translation: CASSLRIEFGIYGYTF.